This T cell receptor (beta chain) derives from a study of identifying expanded T cells in peripheral blood. V was pared by 2 bases and J by 6 bases, with 20 bases between. The CDR3 contains 15 residues. Germline CDR1 and CDR2: GTSNPN and SVGIG (reference sequence). Method: immunoSEQ multiplex PCR; TCRdb's copy keeps in-frame clones and lacks some. The sample includes around 82,000 clones, 65% to 85% of them seen just once. As concerns this clone: What it recognizes is unknown.

Whole-study results and caveats: Variance in clone template counts between roughly two-week samples significantly increased with total template count across all healthy donors.

The clonotype originates from a person aged 18 to 70 in good health. The material sequenced was blood. The chain has TRBV30 and TRBJ2-7; D uncertain. CDR3 nucleotide sequence: TGTGCCTGGAGTCCACTAAGGAGTCCCACGGCCGAGCAGTACTTC. Its protein product is CAWSPLRSPTAEQYF.